These 5 T cell receptor beta chains originate from one sample sequenced in a study of blood T cells in healthy people across ages. The authors ran a second PCR of 7 to 11 cycles using a sample-barcoded 5' primer and a J-beta primer mix. TCRdb fed the 5' RACE reads into MiXCR, producing one record per CDR3 protein. Found here are 800,000 to 950,000 distinct CDR3 sequences, 25% to 30% of them singletons; the top ten hold about 10%. This sample was also put to use in a study of T cells of mothers and their children.

Sequences were obtained from blood. Receptor source: a woman aged 40-49 years in good health.

This clonotype was observed many times. The chain joins TRBV7-3 to TRBJ2-1, with TRBD2 as a possible D gene (6 bases). CDR1 is SGHTA, CDR2 FQGTGA, per germline. The germline V and J ends were trimmed by 3 bases and 3 bases, with 12 bases remaining between them. CDR3 length: 15 amino acids. CDR3 sequence: CASSLSTSGYNEQFF. The CDR3 nucleotides read TGTGCCAGCAGCTTGTCGACTAGTGGCTACAATGAGCAGTTCTTC.

The chain uses TRBV19 and TRBJ2-4; no definite D call. CDR1 is LNHDA, CDR2 SQIVND, per germline (reference sequence). Trimming took 7 bases from V and 3 from J, leaving 13 bases between them. This CDR3 comprises 14 residues. The CDR3 nucleotides read TGTGCCAGTAATGCCGGGTTAGTCAAAAACATTCAGTACTTC. Residues: CASNAGLVKNIQYF.

This clonotype appeared many times. The J gene is TRBJ2-1, the V gene TRBV9; 10 nucleotides line up with TRBD2. Trimming at V came to 0 bases and at J to 8 bases, leaving 5 bases not matched to a gene. The CDR3 totals 15 residues. Germline lookup yields CDR1 SGDLS and CDR2 YYNGEE. The chain's CDR3 is CASSVASGGGHEQFF. In DNA form, the CDR3 reads TGTGCCAGCAGCGTAGCTAGCGGGGGAGGACATGAGCAGTTCTTC.

This clonotype was observed a handful of times. The J gene is TRBJ1-5, the V gene TRBV7-2, with a weak D call TRBD1 (6 bases). With 5 bases removed from V and 1 base from J, the gap between germline ends came to 12 bases. The CDR3 runs 15 residues. Germline CDR1 reads SGHTA; CDR2 reads FQGNSA. CDR3 residues: CASSQGQFSNQPQHF. The CDR3 DNA sequence: TGTGCCAGCAGCCAAGGACAGTTCAGCAATCAGCCCCAGCATTTT.

The table lists this clonotype with a few counts. The gene calls are TRBV12-3 or TRBV12-4 and TRBJ1-2, with D unresolved. The CDR3 consists of 12 residues. The germline V and J ends were trimmed by 3 bases and 7 bases, with 9 bases remaining between them. CDR3 nucleotides: TGTGCCAGCAGTTTCGAGGCCGGTGGCTACACCTTC. It specifies CASSFEAGGYTF.